A single sample is the source of the 18 T cell receptor beta chains below, sequenced in a study of CD8+ T cells in alopecia areata. Extraction of RNA preceded its reverse transcription into cDNA, which served as the sequencing template. Sequencing was performed with immunoSEQ multiplex PCR; in TCRdb, only in-frame clones are kept and a portion is missing. The sample holds 200,000 to 250,000 clones, less than 75% seen once. Regarding treatment: oral pan-JAK inhibitor, 5-10 mg twice daily. The sample here was CD4+ T cells sorted from blood, taken at week 4, from a patient treated with tofacitinib. The receptors were sampled from a human donor with alopecia areata.

The chain is built from TRBV9 and TRBJ1-6, with TRBD1 matching over 8 bases. The CDR3 covers 14 residues. Trimming took 0 bases from V and 9 from J; bases not matched to a gene: 2. Germline-derived CDR1 and CDR2 are SGDLS and YYNGEE. In DNA form, the CDR3 reads TGTGCCAGCAGCGTAGGGACAGGGAGTTCACCCCTCCACTTT. Protein sequence: CASSVGTGSSPLHF.

CDR3 nucleotides: TGTGCCACCAGCAGAGTACAGTTCGAAAAACTGTTTTTT. It encodes CATSRVQFEKLFF. The genes are TRBV15 and TRBJ1-4, with D unclear. This CDR3 region has 13 residues. Germline CDR1 LNHNV, CDR2 YYDKDF (reference sequence). Trimming left V 1 base short and J 8 bases short, with 8 bases between. Combining the CDR3 with reference TRBV15 and TRBJ1-4 gives the whole variable domain DAMVIQNPRYQVTQFGKPVTLSCSQTLNHNVMYWYQQKSSQAPKLLFHYYDKDFNNEADTPDNFQSRRPNTSFCFLDIRSPGLGDTAMYLCATSRVQFEKLFFGSGTQLSVL.

The chain links TRBV15 to TRBJ2-3; 12 bases are a match to TRBD2. The CDR3 extends over 20 amino acids. CDR1 is LNHNV, CDR2 YYDKDF, per germline (reference sequence). V was pared by 2 bases and J by 0 bases, with 12 bases of the junction left unmatched. The CDR3 bases are TGTGCCACCAGCAGACACGACCCGGGACTAGCGGGCGCCAGCACAGATACGCAGTATTTT. Protein sequence: CATSRHDPGLAGASTDTQYF.

The chain carries TRBV5-1 and TRBJ2-1; the D is unclear. Germline loops: CDR1 SGHRS, CDR2 YFSETQ. The V end lost 3 bases, the J end lost 2 bases, and 6 bases lay between the germline ends. The CDR3 runs to 13 residues. CDR3 residues: CASSSKAYNEQFF. Written as DNA, the CDR3 is TGCGCCAGCAGCTCCAAAGCCTACAATGAGCAGTTCTTC.

This rearrangement joins TRBV5-6 to TRBJ2-5, with D possibly being TRBD2 (7 bases). Germline V gene data show CDR1 as SGHDT and CDR2 as YYEEEE. V lost 4 bases and J lost 7, with 17 bases in between. The CDR3 is 14 residues long. This CDR3 is CASSRVTGGGTQYF. The DNA of the CDR3 is TGTGCCAGCAGCCGGGTAACGGGGGGCGGGACCCAGTACTTC.

The sample holds a few counts of this clone. The V call is TRBV28, the J call TRBJ2-7; D is perhaps TRBD1 (5 bases). Trimming stripped 6 bases from V and 5 bases from J, with 14 bases between. Germline values: CDR1 MDHEN, CDR2 SYDVKM. There are 13 residues in the CDR3. Written as DNA, the CDR3 is TGTGCCAGCAGCCTCCAGTTCAGGGACGAGCAGTACTTC. Protein product: CASSLQFRDEQYF.

This clone was counted only a few times. The rearrangement joins TRBV18 to TRBJ2-3; a weak D match, TRBD2 (6 bases). The germline gives CDR1 KGHSH, CDR2 LQKENI. This CDR3 has 13 amino acids. V was cut by 1 base and J by 7 bases, with 9 bases left in between. CDR3 region: CASSPHRGNTQYF. CDR3 bases: TGTGCCAGCTCACCACACCGCGGGAATACGCAGTATTTT.

The sample holds a few counts of this clone. V is TRBV10-3 and J is TRBJ2-1; maybe TRBD1 (6 bases). The CDR3 contains 12 residues. Germline CDR1 is ENHRY and CDR2 is SYGVKD. Trimming stripped 7 bases from V and 14 bases from J, with 18 bases between. The CDR3 protein is CAITGPNREKFF. The CDR3 nucleotides read TGTGCCATCACTGGACCTAACAGGGAGAAGTTCTTC.

The V and J genes are TRBV4-3 and TRBJ2-3; D is perhaps TRBD2 (6 bases). The germline V gene encodes CDR1 LGHNA and CDR2 YSLEER. The CDR3 has 14 residues. The V end lost 1 base, the J end lost 5 bases, and 10 bases lay between the germline ends. The CDR3 DNA reads as TGCGCCAGCAGCCAAGGCGGGGACCAAGATACGCAGTATTTT. Translated, it gives CASSQGGDQDTQYF.

The chain recombines TRBV7-2 with TRBJ2-2; possible D gene TRBD2, 5 bases. The germline gives CDR1 SGHTA, CDR2 FQGNSA. V was clipped by 0 bases and J by 1 base, with 12 bases between them. There are 17 residues in the CDR3. The CDR3 coding sequence is TGTGCCAGCAGCTTAGCCCGAGAAGGGAGGAACACCGGGGAGCTGTTTTTT. Translation gives CASSLAREGRNTGELFF.

The chain joins TRBV30 to TRBJ1-2; D unresolved. This CDR3 is built from 12 residues. V lost 2 bases to trimming and J lost 4 bases, with 8 bases between them. Germline lookup yields CDR1 GTSNPN and CDR2 SVGIG (reference sequence). CDR3 protein: CAWSSSPYGYTF. CDR3 coding DNA: TGTGCCTGGAGTAGCAGTCCCTATGGCTACACCTTC.

The chain joins TRBV7-2 to TRBJ2-7; tentative D call: TRBD1 (5 bases). Trimming took 2 bases from V and 5 from J, leaving 10 bases between them. This CDR3 is built from 13 residues. CDR1 is SGHTA and CDR2 is FQGNSA in the germline V gene. As DNA, the CDR3 is TGTGCCAGCAGCTTACGTCAGGGTAACGAGCAGTACTTC. It codes for CASSLRQGNEQYF.

J is TRBJ2-3 and V is TRBV29-1; possibly TRBD1 for D (5 bases). Trimming cost V 7 bases and J 3 bases, with 5 bases left between them. CDR3 size: 10 residues. The V gene's germline CDR1 is SQVTM and CDR2 ANQGSEA. The CDR3 coding sequence is TGCAGCGCAGGGACAGATACGCAGTATTTT. This translates into CSAGTDTQYF.

The chain has TRBV13 and TRBJ1-6; D not resolved. Germline V gene lookup returns CDR1 PRHDT and CDR2 FYEKMQ (reference sequence). Between the trimmed V and J ends, which lost 5 bases and 0 bases, there was a span of 8 bases. This CDR3 has 15 residues. CDR3 in DNA: TGTGCCAGCAGCCTCAGGAGCTCCTATAATTCACCCCTCCACTTT. This sequence encodes CASSLRSSYNSPLHF. Based on the CDR3 plus reference TRBV13 and TRBJ1-6, the full variable domain is AAGVIQSPRHLIKEKRETATLKCYPIPRHDTVYWYQQGPGQDPQFLISFYEKMQSDKGSIPDRFSAQQFSDYHSELNMSSLELGDSALYFCASSLRSSYNSPLHFGNGTRLTVT.

The chain joins TRBV4-3 to TRBJ1-1, with unresolved D. This CDR3 contains 16 residues. The germline V and J ends were trimmed by 0 bases and 0 bases, with 11 bases remaining between them. Germline CDR1 is LGHNA and CDR2 is YSLEER. DNA of the CDR3: TGCGCCAGCAGCCAAGAATCAACCGACCTGAACACTGAAGCTTTCTTT. It translates to CASSQESTDLNTEAFF.

This rearrangement joins TRBV29-1 to TRBJ2-3; D call uncertain. CDR1 SQVTM and CDR2 ANQGSEA come from the germline V gene. The CDR3 spans 13 residues. Between the trimmed V and J ends, which lost 4 bases and 1 base, there was a span of 9 bases. DNA for the CDR3: TGCAGCGTTGCGATATTCCGCACAGATACGCAGTATTTT. This encodes CSVAIFRTDTQYF.

This chain connects TRBV10-2 to TRBJ1-1, with unresolved D. V lost 6 bases and J 6 bases, leaving 8 bases between the germline ends. The CDR3 contains 11 residues. Looked up from germline, CDR1 is WSHSY and CDR2 is SAAADI. CDR3 sequence: CASRGSAEAFF. CDR3 coding DNA: TGCGCCAGCAGGGGGTCAGCTGAAGCTTTCTTT.

Many counts were recorded for this clone. V usage is TRBV7-2 and J usage is TRBJ2-3, with a tentative D call TRBD2 (5 bases). CDR3 length: 14 amino acids. Germline V gives CDR1 SGHTA, CDR2 FQGNSA. V was trimmed by 1 base and J by 4 bases, leaving 9 bases between them. DNA of the CDR3: TGTGCCAGCAGCTTAGTGTACGGGGCAGATACGCAGTATTTT. It translates to CASSLVYGADTQYF.